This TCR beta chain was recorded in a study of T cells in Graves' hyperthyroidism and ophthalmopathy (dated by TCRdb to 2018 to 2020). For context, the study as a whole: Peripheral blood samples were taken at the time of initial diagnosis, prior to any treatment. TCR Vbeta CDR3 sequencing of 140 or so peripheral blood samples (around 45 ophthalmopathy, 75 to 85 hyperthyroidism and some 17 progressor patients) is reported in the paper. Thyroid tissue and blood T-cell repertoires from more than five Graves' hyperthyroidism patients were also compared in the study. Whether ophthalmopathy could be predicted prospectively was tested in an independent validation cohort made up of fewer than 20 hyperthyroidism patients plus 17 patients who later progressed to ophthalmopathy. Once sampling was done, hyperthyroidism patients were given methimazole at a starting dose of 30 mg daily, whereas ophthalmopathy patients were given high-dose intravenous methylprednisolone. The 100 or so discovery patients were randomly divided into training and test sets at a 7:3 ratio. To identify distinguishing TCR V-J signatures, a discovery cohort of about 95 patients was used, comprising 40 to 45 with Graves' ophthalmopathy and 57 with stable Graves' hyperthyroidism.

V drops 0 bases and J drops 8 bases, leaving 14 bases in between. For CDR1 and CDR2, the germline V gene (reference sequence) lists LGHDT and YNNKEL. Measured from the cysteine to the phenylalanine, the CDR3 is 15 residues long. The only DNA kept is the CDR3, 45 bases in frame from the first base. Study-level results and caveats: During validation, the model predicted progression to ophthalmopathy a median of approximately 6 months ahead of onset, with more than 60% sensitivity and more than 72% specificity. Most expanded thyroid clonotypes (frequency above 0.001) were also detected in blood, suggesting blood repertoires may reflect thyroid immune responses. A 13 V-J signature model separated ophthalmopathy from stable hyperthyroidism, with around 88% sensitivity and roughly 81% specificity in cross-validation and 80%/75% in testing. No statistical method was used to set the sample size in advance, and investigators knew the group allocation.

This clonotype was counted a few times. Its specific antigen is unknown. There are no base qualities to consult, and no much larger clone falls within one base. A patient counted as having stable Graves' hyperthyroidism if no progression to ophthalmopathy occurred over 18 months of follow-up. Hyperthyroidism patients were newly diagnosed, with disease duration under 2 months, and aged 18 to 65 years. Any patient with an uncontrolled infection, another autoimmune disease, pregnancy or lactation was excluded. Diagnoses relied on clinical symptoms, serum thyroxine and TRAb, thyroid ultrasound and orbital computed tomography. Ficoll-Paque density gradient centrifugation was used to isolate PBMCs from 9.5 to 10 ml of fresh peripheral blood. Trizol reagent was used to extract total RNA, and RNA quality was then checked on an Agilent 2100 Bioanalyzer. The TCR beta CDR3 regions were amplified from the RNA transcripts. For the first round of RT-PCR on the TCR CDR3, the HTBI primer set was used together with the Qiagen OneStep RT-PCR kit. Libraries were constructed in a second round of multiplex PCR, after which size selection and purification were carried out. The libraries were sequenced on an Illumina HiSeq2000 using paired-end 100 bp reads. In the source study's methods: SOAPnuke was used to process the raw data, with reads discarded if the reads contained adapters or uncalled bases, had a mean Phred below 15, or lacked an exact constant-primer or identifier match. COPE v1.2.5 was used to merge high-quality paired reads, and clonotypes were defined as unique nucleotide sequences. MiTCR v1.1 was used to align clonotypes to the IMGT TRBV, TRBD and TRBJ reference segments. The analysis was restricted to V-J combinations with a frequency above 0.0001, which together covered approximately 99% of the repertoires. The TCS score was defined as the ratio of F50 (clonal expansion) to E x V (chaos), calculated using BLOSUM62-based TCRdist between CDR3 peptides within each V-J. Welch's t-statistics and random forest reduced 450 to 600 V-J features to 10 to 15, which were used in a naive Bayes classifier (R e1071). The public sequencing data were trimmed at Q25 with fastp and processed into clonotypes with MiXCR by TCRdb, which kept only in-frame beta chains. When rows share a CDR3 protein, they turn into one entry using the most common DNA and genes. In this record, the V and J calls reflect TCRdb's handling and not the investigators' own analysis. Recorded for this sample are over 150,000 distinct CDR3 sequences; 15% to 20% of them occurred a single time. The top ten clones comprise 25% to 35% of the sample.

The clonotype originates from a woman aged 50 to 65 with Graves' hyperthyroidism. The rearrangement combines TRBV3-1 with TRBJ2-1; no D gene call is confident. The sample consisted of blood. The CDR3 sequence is CASSQDGLSTDEQFF. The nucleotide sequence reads TGTGCCAGCAGCCAAGATGGGCTCAGCACTGATGAGCAGTTCTTC.